This T cell receptor (beta chain) derives from a study of cytomegalovirus exposure and HLA in healthy donors. Looking at the study overall: A subsequent analysis reported that the roughly 120 validation repertoires were produced on the same platform that had also been used for the approximately 710 first-cohort repertoires.

Germline V CDR1 and CDR2: SGHDN, FVKESK. The CDR3 covers 15 residues. V was clipped by 5 bases and J by 1 base, with 14 bases between them. Findings and limits, study-wide: Associated with cytomegalovirus, according to the listing, were 170 or so TCR beta chains.

Details on this clone: Its antigen is not known.

Data came from immunoSEQ multiplex PCR; TCRdb stores just in-frame clones and leaves some out. The data hold 95,000 to 150,000 clones, with around 95% observed a single time. The sequence was collected from a young man in good health and CMV-seronegative. The J gene is TRBJ1-1, the V gene TRBV14; D possibly corresponds to TRBD1 (5 bases). Sequencing was performed on PBMCs. The CDR3 sequence is CASSKGNRQNTEAFF. Here the CDR3 DNA reads TGTGCCAGCAGCAAGGGAAACAGGCAGAACACTGAAGCTTTCTTT.